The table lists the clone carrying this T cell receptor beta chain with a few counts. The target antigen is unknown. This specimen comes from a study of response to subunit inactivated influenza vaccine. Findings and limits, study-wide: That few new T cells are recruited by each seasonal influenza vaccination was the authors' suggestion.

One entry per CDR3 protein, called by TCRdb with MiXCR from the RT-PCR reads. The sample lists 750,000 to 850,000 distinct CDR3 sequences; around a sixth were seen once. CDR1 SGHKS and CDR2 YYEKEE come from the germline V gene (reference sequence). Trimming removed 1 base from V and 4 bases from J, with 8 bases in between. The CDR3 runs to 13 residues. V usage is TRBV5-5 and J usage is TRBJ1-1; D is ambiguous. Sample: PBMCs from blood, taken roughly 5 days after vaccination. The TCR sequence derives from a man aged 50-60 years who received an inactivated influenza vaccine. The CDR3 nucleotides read TGTGCCAGCAGCTTGCCATACAGCACTGAAGCTTTCTTT. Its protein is CASSLPYSTEAFF.